Listed below are T cell receptor beta chains from one sample, sequenced in a study of OX40 agonist ivuxolimab in advanced cancers. Assay: immunoSEQ multiplex PCR; the TCRdb copy retains only in-frame clones and omits some. The sample carries tens of thousands of clones, around 75% recorded once. This specimen consisted of CD4+ or CD8+ T cells sorted from blood, obtained in a trial of the OX40 agonist ivuxolimab. The receptors originated from an adult with an advanced solid tumor such as melanoma, head and neck, liver or kidney cancer. The CDR3 runs from the conserved cysteine through the conserved F or W. Fields, in order: J gene, clone size, D gene, V gene, CDR3 protein, CDR3 DNA. A D gene is named only where the DNA matches it firmly. Clone sizes are given selectively: once, few, many, or a class where the clone is expanded.

TRBJ2-1 once TRBD2 TRBV5-1 CASSLTLPTKLAGSYNEQFF TGCGCCAGCAGCCTTACACTCCCCACGAAACTAGCGGGGTCTTACAATGAGCAGTTCTTC
TRBJ2-7 . . TRBV11-2 CASSLGAWQYF TGTGCCAGCAGCTTAGGGGCCTGGCAGTACTTC
TRBJ1-1 . . TRBV14 CASSQGAGPNTEAFF TGTGCCAGCAGCCAAGGAGCAGGCCCAAACACTGAAGCTTTCTTT
TRBJ1-1 once . TRBV5-5 CASSLGRGMNTEAFF TGTGCCAGCAGCTTGGGGCGGGGAATGAACACTGAAGCTTTCTTT
TRBJ1-1 . . TRBV4-1 CASSQDRTGGTEAFF TGCGCCAGCAGCCAAGATCGAACTGGGGGCACTGAAGCTTTCTTT
TRBJ1-6 . . TRBV2 CASSLGRAKGHNSPLHF TGTGCCAGCAGCTTAGGCCGGGCCAAGGGCCATAATTCACCCCTCCACTTT
TRBJ1-1 . TRBD1 TRBV6-5 CASRDRLGTEAFF TGTGCCAGCAGGGACAGGCTAGGTACTGAAGCTTTCTTT
TRBJ2-1 . . TRBV28 CASKFPGNEQFF TGTGCCAGCAAGTTTCCGGGCAATGAGCAGTTCTTC
TRBJ1-2 many . TRBV5-1 CASSLYLGVDDDYGYTF TGCGCCAGCAGCTTGTACCTCGGGGTCGACGACGACTATGGCTACACCTTC
TRBJ2-7 few . TRBV2 CASKYSGEEDEQYF TGTGCCAGCAAGTACAGTGGCGAGGAGGACGAGCAGTACTTC
TRBJ1-1 . . TRBV29-1 CSVIGGRSGGNTEAFF TGCAGCGTTATCGGGGGGCGAAGCGGGGGAAACACTGAAGCTTTCTTT
TRBJ1-2 medium-sized . TRBV29-1 CSVEQGFYGYTF TGCAGCGTTGAGCAGGGGTTTTATGGCTACACCTTC
TRBJ2-1 few TRBD2 TRBV9 CASSVEGLGYNEQFF TGTGCCAGCAGCGTAGAAGGACTAGGTTACAATGAGCAGTTCTTC
TRBJ1-3 . . TRBV7-9 CASSFPGRTGNTIYF TGTGCCAGCAGCTTCCCGGGACGAACTGGAAACACCATATATTTT
TRBJ1-5 few . TRBV27 CASRLLDPNQPQHF TGTGCCAGCAGACTCCTGGACCCCAATCAGCCCCAGCATTTT
TRBJ2-7 . . TRBV7-6 CASSDRDTDYEQYF TGTGCCAGCAGCGACCGAGACACGGACTACGAGCAGTACTTC
TRBJ2-5 . . TRBV5-1 CASSFTTQETQYF TGCGCCAGCAGCTTTACTACACAAGAGACCCAGTACTTC
TRBJ2-1 . . TRBV6-5 CASSYSSGRDNEQFF TGTGCCAGCAGTTACTCTAGCGGCAGAGACAATGAGCAGTTCTTC
TRBJ2-7 . . TRBV9 CASSVMGAPVDEQYF TGTGCCAGCAGCGTTATGGGGGCGCCAGTTGACGAGCAGTACTTC
TRBJ1-2 few TRBD1 TRBV27 CASSAGGYGYTF TGTGCCAGCTCAGCAGGGGGCTATGGCTACACCTTC
TRBJ2-3 . . TRBV7-3 CASSPRDTYTDTQYF TGTGCCAGCAGCCCCCGGGACACCTACACAGATACGCAGTATTTT
TRBJ1-6 . . TRBV7-2 CASSLAADYNSPLHF TGTGCCAGCAGCTTAGCGGCGGATTATAATTCACCCCTCCACTTT
TRBJ1-2 . . TRBV4-3 CASSQDASGYGYTF TGCGCCAGCAGCCAAGATGCGAGCGGTTATGGCTACACCTTC
TRBJ2-5 . TRBD1 TRBV7-9 CAGSRGQAYEETQYF TGTGCCGGTTCACGGGGACAGGCGTACGAAGAGACCCAGTACTTC
TRBJ2-2 . . TRBV7-9 CASSLAPVTGELFF TGTGCCAGCAGCTTAGCGCCCGTTACCGGGGAGCTGTTTTTT
TRBJ2-3 . TRBD2 TRBV2 CASSALASTDTQYF TGTGCCAGCAGTGCACTAGCGAGCACAGATACGCAGTATTTT
TRBJ1-2 . . TRBV6-5 CASSYSAGGNYGYTF TGTGCCAGCAGCTATAGTGCTGGGGGGAACTATGGCTACACCTTC
TRBJ1-1 . . TRBV19 CASSTRTVFTEAFF TGTGCCAGTAGTACAAGGACAGTCTTCACTGAAGCTTTCTTT